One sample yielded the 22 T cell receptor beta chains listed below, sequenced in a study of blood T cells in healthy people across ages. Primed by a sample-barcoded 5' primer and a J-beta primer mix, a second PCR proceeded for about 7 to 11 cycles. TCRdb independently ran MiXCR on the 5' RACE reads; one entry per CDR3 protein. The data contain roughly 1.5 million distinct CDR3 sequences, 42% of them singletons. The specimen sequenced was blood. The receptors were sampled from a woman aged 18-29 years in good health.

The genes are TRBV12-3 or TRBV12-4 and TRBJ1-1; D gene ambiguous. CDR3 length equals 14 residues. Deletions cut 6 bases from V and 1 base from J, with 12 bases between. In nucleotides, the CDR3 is TGTGCCAGCAGCCCCGGGCCCCCGAACACTGAAGCTTTCTTT. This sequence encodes CASSPGPPNTEAFF.

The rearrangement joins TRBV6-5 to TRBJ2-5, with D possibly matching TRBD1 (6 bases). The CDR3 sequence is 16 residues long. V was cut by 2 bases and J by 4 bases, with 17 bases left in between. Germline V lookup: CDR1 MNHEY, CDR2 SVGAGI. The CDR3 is CASSYDWGRGRETQYF. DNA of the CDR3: TGTGCCAGCAGTTACGATTGGGGCAGGGGAAGAGAGACCCAGTACTTC.

The chain's CDR3 is CSVEGNGQGAYGYTF. The CDR3, as DNA: TGCAGCGTTGAAGGGAATGGACAGGGGGCCTATGGCTACACCTTC. This sequence joins TRBV29-1 and TRBJ1-2; 11 bases map to TRBD1. Germline CDR1 SQVTM, CDR2 ANQGSEA. Trimming removed 1 base from V and 4 bases from J; junction bases left unmatched: 5. The CDR3 is 15 amino acids.

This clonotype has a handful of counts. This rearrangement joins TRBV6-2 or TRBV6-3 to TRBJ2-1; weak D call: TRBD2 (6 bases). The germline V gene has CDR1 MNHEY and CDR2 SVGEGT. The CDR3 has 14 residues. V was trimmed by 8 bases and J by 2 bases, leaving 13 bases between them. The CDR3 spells CASLSGGPYNEQFF. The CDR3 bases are TGTGCCAGCCTAAGCGGAGGGCCCTACAATGAGCAGTTCTTC.

Written as DNA, the CDR3 is TGTGCCAGCAGGCTTCGGACAGGGAGGATCTACGAGCAGTACTTC. Its translation is CASRLRTGRIYEQYF. The chain has TRBV28 and TRBJ2-7; TRBD1 agrees at 8 bases. The germline V gene has CDR1 MDHEN and CDR2 SYDVKM. V lost 6 bases and J lost 3; bases outside the gene matches: 10. CDR3 length equals 15 residues.

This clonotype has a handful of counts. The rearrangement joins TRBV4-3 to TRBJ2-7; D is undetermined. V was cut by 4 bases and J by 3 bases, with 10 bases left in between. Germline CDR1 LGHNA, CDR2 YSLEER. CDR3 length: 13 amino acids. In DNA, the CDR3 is TGCGCCAGCAGCCCCGGATCCAACTACGAGCAGTACTTC. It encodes CASSPGSNYEQYF.

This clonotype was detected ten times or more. CDR3 in amino acids: CASSQVAPNEQFF. DNA for the CDR3: TGCGCCAGCAGCCAAGTAGCGCCCAATGAGCAGTTCTTC. The chain couples TRBV4-1 to TRBJ2-1, with D tentatively TRBD2 (5 bases). V was shortened by 1 base and J by 6 bases, with 7 bases between the two germline ends. The CDR3 is 13 residues long. The germline CDR1 and CDR2 sequences are MGHRA and YSYEKL.

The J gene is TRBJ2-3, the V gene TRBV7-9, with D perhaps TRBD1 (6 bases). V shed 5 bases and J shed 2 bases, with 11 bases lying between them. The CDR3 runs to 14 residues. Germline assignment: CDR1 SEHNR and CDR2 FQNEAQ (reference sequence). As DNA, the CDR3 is TGTGCCAGCAGCGAGGACAGTTACACAGATACGCAGTATTTT. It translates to CASSEDSYTDTQYF.

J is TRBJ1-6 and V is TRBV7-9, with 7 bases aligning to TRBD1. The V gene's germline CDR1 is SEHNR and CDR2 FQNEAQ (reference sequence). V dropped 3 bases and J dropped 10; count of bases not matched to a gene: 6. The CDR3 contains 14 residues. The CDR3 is CASSFTGVGSPLHF. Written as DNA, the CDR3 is TGTGCCAGCAGCTTTACAGGGGTTGGGTCACCCCTCCACTTT.

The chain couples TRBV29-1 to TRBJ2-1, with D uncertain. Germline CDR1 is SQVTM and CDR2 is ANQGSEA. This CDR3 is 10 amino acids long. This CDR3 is CNARYNEQFF. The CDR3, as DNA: TGCAACGCCCGGTACAATGAGCAGTTCTTC.

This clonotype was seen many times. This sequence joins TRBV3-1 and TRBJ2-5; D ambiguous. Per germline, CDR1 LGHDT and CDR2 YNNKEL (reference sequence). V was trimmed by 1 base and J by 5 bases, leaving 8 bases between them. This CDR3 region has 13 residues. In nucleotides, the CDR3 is TGTGCCAGCAGCCAAGGGACGTCTGAGACCCAGTACTTC. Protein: CASSQGTSETQYF.

The CDR3 DNA reads as TGTGCCAGCAGCCCTAAGCAGCGCACAGATACGCAGTATTTT. Encoded protein: CASSPKQRTDTQYF. The chain joins TRBV7-2 to TRBJ2-3; D unclear. Trimming took off 5 bases at V and 1 base at J, with 10 bases between the two ends. Germline loops: CDR1 SGHTA, CDR2 FQGNSA. The CDR3 consists of 14 residues.

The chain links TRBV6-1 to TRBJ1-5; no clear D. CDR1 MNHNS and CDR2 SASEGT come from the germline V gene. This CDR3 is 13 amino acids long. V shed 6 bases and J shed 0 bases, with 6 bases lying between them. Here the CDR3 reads CASRAISNQPQHF. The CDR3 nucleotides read TGTGCCAGCAGAGCCATTAGCAATCAGCCCCAGCATTTT.

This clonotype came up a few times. CDR3 region: CSARDLGREYTEAFF. The CDR3 bases are TGCAGTGCTAGAGATCTGGGCAGGGAGTACACTGAAGCTTTCTTT. V gene TRBV20-1 combines with J gene TRBJ1-1; TRBD1 is a possible D gene (5 bases). The CDR3 has 15 residues. The germline CDR1 and CDR2 sequences are DFQATT and SNEGSKA (reference sequence). V lost 0 bases and J lost 3, with 14 bases in between.

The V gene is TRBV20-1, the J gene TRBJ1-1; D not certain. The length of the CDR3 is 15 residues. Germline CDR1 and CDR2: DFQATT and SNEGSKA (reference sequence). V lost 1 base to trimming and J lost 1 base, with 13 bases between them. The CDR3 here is CSARVPGGPNTEAFF. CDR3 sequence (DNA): TGCAGTGCTAGAGTCCCAGGCGGGCCGAACACTGAAGCTTTCTTT.

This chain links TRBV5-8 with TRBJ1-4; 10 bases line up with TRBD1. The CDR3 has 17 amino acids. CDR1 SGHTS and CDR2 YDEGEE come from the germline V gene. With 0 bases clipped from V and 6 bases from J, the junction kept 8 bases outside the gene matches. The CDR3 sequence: CASSLGITGTGDEKLFF. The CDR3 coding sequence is TGTGCCAGCAGCTTGGGTATTACCGGGACAGGGGATGAAAAACTGTTTTTT. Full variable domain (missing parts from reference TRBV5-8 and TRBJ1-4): EAGVTQSPTHLIKTRGQQATLRCSPISGHTSVYWYQQALGLGLQFLLWYDEGEERNRGNFPPRFSGRQFPNYSSELNVNALELEDSALYLCASSLGITGTGDEKLFFGSGTQLSVL.

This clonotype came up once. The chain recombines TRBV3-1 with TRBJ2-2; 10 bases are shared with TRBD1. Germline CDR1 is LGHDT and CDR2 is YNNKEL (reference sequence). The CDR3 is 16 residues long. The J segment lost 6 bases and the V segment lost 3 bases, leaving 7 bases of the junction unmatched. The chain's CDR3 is CASSHLRTGGPGELFF. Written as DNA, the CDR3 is TGTGCCAGCAGCCATCTCCGGACAGGGGGTCCCGGGGAGCTGTTTTTT.

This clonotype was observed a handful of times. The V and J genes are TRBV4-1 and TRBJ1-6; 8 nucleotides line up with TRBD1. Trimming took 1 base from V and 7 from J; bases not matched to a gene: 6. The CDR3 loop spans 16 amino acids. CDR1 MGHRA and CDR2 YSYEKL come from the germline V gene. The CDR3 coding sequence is TGCGCCAGCAGCCAAGTGGCAGGGGGCCCAAATTCACCCCTCCACTTT. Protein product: CASSQVAGGPNSPLHF.

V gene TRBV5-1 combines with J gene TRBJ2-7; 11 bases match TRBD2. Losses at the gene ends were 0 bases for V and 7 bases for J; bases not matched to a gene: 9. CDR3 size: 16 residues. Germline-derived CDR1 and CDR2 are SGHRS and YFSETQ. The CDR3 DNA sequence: TGCGCCAGCAGCTTGGCTCAGACTAGCGGGATTCGTGAGCAGTACTTC. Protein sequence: CASSLAQTSGIREQYF.

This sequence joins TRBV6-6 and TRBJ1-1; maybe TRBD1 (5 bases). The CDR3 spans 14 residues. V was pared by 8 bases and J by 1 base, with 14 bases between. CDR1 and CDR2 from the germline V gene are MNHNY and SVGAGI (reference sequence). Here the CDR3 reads CASGTIGGNTEAFF. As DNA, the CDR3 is TGTGCCAGCGGAACTATCGGGGGGAACACTGAAGCTTTCTTT.

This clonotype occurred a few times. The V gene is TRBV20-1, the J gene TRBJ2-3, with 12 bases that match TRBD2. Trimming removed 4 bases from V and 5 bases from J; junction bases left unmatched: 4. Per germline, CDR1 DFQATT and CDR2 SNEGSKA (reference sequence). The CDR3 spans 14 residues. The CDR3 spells CSAMTSGRLDTQYF. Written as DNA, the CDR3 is TGCAGTGCTATGACTAGCGGGAGATTAGATACGCAGTATTTT.

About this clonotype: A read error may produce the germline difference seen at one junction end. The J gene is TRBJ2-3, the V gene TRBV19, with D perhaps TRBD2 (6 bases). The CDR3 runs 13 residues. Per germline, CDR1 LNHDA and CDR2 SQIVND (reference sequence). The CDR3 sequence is CASSPGGPYTLYF. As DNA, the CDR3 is TGTGCCAGTAGTCCCGGAGGGCCGTATACGCTGTATTTT.